This is a list of T cell receptor beta chains from one sample in a study of T cell responses to AZD1222 COVID-19 vaccine. TCRdb keeps only in-frame clones here, not all; method: immunoSEQ multiplex PCR. The sample yields some 160,000 clones, roughly 90% seen once. The starting material was peripheral blood, obtained on day 0 of AZD1222 vaccination. The source is an adult in good health. CDR3s include the opening cysteine and the closing phenylalanine or tryptophan.

J	length	V	CDR3
TRBJ2-4	16	TRBV18	CASSLLGPMGEGIQYF
TRBJ1-3	15	TRBV5-6	CASSSGGSSGNTIYF
TRBJ2-7	16	TRBV28	CASSSPRTGRSYEQYF
TRBJ1-4	15	TRBV7-6	CASSLGRGRFEKLFF
TRBJ1-1	14	TRBV7-3	CASSLTGGNTEAFF
TRBJ2-2	15	TRBV5-1	CASSLEASGTGELFF
TRBJ2-2	16	TRBV5-1	CASSPETGGPAGELFF
TRBJ2-5	16	TRBV28	CASSVSSLGQKETQYF
TRBJ2-1	12	TRBV7-9	CASGDTSNEQFF
TRBJ2-2	14	TRBV30	CAWRGESATGELFF
TRBJ2-7	14	TRBV5-1	CASSPPGGGGGSLF
TRBJ1-6	15	TRBV6-5	CASSYSGGAGSPLHF
TRBJ1-1	13	TRBV19	CASSIGGVPEAFF
TRBJ2-5	11	TRBV14	CASSQAKTQYF
TRBJ1-5	14	TRBV10-3	CAISGQGGDQPQHF
TRBJ1-2	15	TRBV28	CASSSFGAGKYGYTF
TRBJ2-1	16	TRBV7-9	CASSLVGEGSYNEQFF
TRBJ1-4	14	TRBV28	CASKPPGAKEKLFF
TRBJ1-4	15	TRBV2	CASRVVRNTNEKLFF
TRBJ2-1	17	TRBV28	CASSPITGVSSYNEQFF
TRBJ2-7	13	TRBV5-5	CASSWGDIYEQYF
TRBJ1-2	12	TRBV5-5	CASSPQSYGYTF
TRBJ1-5	14	TRBV10-3	CAISESPGNQPQHF
TRBJ2-7	15	TRBV19	CASTKTGQATYEQYF
TRBJ1-5	16	TRBV2	CASSTGQGKGNQPQHF
TRBJ2-2	16	TRBV13	CASSFETGVETGELFF
TRBJ1-4	15	TRBV5-6	CASSYRDPGNEKLFF
TRBJ2-3	15	TRBV28	CASSGPGASTDTQYF
TRBJ2-2	15	TRBV30	CAWSPRRTLAGELFF
TRBJ1-5	15	TRBV6-5	CASSLGQGIGQPQHF
TRBJ2-7	12	TRBV12-3/TRBV12-4	CASKVWGSEQYF
TRBJ2-7	15	TRBV30	CAWSAGTSGVYEQYF
TRBJ2-7	15	TRBV7-2	CASSLSGGVGYEQYF
TRBJ2-1	16	TRBV7-3	CASSIRGAPSYNEQFF
TRBJ2-5	14	TRBV7-9	CASSLAGSLETQYF
TRBJ2-1	13	TRBV11-2	CASVGSGRSEQFF
TRBJ1-5	16	TRBV7-9	CASSLARGQRHQPQHF
TRBJ2-1	13	TRBV12-3/TRBV12-4	CASSLWGGHEQFF
TRBJ2-7	15	TRBV27	CASSVQGTPFYEQYF
TRBJ2-1	13	TRBV25-1	CASSGPYYNEQFF
TRBJ1-1	11	TRBV20-1	CSGPPPGEAFF
TRBJ2-1	12	TRBV6-2/TRBV6-3	CASSYSGQGLFF
TRBJ2-2	15	TRBV6-6	CASTKPRQGTGELFF
TRBJ2-5	13	TRBV27	CASSLGRGETQYF
TRBJ2-7	14	TRBV30	CAWSVLGTVYEQYF
TRBJ1-1	13	TRBV27	CASSFGGDTEAFF
TRBJ2-3	15	TRBV5-5	CASSQGQGSTDTQYF
TRBJ2-3	14	TRBV6-1	CASSEALSTDTQYF
TRBJ1-2	14	TRBV5-1	CASSPGQGAYGYTF
TRBJ1-5	13	TRBV28	CASVTAINQPQHF
TRBJ2-6	15	TRBV4-3	CASSQGFSGANVLTF
TRBJ1-1	11	TRBV6-2/TRBV6-3	CASSQGGAAFF
TRBJ2-7	14	TRBV11-3	CASNAVGGPYEQYF
TRBJ2-7	11	TRBV6-4	CASSDGYEQYF
TRBJ2-7	14	TRBV18	CASSGTVPSYEQYF
TRBJ2-3	14	TRBV14	CASSQDSTTDTQYF